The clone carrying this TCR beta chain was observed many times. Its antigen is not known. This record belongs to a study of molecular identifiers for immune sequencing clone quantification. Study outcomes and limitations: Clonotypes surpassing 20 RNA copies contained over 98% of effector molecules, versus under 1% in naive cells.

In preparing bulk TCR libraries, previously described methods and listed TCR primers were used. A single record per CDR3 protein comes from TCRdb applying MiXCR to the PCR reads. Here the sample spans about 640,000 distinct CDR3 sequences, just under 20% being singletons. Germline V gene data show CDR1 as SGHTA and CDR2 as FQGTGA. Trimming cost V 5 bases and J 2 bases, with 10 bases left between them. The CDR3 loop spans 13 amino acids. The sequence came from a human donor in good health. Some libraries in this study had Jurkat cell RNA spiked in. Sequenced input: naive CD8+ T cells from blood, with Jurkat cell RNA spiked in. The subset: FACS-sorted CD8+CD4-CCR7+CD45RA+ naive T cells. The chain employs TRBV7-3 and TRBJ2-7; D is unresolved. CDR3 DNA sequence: TGTGCCAGCAGCCCTAATGGGGCCTACGAGCAGTACTTC. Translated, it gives CASSPNGAYEQYF.